This TCR beta chain was recovered during a study of control samples from healthy donors and cancer patients. The CDR3 length is 13 residues. The V and J ends lost 8 bases and 0 bases respectively, with 8 bases between them. CDR1 and CDR2 (germline): ENHRY, SYGVKD. The assay was immunoSEQ multiplex PCR, and TCRdb's table has in-frame clones only and misses some. The sample carries approximately 150,000 clones, under 95% recorded once. The chain couples TRBV10-3 to TRBJ2-1; no firm D call. The sequence came from a man aged 18 to 29 in good health. Sequencing input: blood. DNA of the CDR3: TGTGCCATCGGGTTAAGCTCCTACAATGAGCAGTTCTTC. Protein: CAIGLSSYNEQFF.